This T cell receptor beta chain stems from a study of cytomegalovirus exposure and HLA in healthy donors. The length of the CDR3 is 16 residues. Germline V CDR1 and CDR2: MNHNY, SVGAGI (reference sequence). V lost 2 bases and J lost 5; bases outside the gene matches: 10. This PCR relied on a set of 60 Vbeta primers and 13 Jbeta primers. Sequenced by immunoSEQ multiplex PCR; TCRdb stores in-frame clones only, minus some. The sample records tens of thousands of clones, over 55% being singletons. This chain joins TRBV6-6 and TRBJ2-3; the match to TRBD2 covers 7 bases. The sequenced material came from PBMCs. The TCR originated in a woman in her 30s in good health and CMV-seronegative. The CDR3 DNA follows: TGTGCCAGCAGTTACGGGGGTAGCGGGCTCGGAGATACGCAGTATTTT. Translating gives CASSYGGSGLGDTQYF.